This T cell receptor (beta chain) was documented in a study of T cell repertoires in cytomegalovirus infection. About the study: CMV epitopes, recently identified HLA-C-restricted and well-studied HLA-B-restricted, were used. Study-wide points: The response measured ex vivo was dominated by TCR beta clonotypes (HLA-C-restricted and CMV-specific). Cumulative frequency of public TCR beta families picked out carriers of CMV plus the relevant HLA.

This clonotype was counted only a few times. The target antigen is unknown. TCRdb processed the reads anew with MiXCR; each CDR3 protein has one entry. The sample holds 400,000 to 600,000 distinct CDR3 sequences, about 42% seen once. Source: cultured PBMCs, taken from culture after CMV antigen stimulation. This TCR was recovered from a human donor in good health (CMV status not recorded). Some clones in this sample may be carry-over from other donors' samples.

CDR3 bases: TGTGCTAGTGGTTTGGTACCCGGGAGGGAGCAGTTCTTC. Encoded protein: CASGLVPGREQFF. The J gene is TRBJ2-1, the V gene TRBV12-5; 7 bases are shared with TRBD2. Germline-derived CDR1 and CDR2 are LGHNT and FRNRAP. This CDR3 is built from 13 residues. Germline trimming cut 0 bases from V and 10 bases from J; bases unmatched to any gene: 3.